A selection of T cell receptor beta chains follows, all from one sample in a study of blood T cell repertoires in COVID-19. TCRdb's table, derived via immunoSEQ multiplex PCR, lists solely in-frame clones and lacks some. The sample includes approximately 52,000 clones, 75% to 90% of them seen just once. Sequenced sample: peripheral blood. The receptors come from a man aged 60-69 years with active COVID-19. Each CDR3 is given with its conserved first and last residue. Fields, in order: J gene, D gene, clone size, V gene, CDR3 DNA, CDR3 protein. The D gene is left open where the match is weak. The size entry is marked missing in some rows and otherwise reads once, few, many or a size class.

>TRBJ1-2|.|once|TRBV5-1
TGCGCCAGCAGCTTGGGACAGCCAAAGGGAGGCTACACCTTC
CASSLGQPKGGYTF
>TRBJ1-2|.|.|TRBV12-3/TRBV12-4
TGTGCCAGCACTCGGGGGTTATCGGGTGGCTACACCTTC
CASTRGLSGGYTF
>TRBJ2-5|TRBD2|.|TRBV28
TGTGCCAGCAGTTTCTGGGGACTAGCGGGACAAGAGACCCAGTACTTC
CASSFWGLAGQETQYF
>TRBJ2-2|TRBD1|.|TRBV19
TGTGCCAGCCAGGGACAGGGGAGCGGGGAGCTGTTTTTT
CASQGQGSGELFF
>TRBJ2-5|TRBD1|.|TRBV5-1
TGCGCCAGCAGATCGGAGCCAGGGGGAGAGACCCAGTACTTC
CASRSEPGGETQYF
>TRBJ2-7|.|.|TRBV5-1
TGCGCCAGCAGCTTTGGCTCCACCTACGAGCAGTACTTC
CASSFGSTYEQYF
>TRBJ2-5|.|.|TRBV6-5
TGTGCCAGCAGTCCGACGACAGGCCAAGAGACCCAGTACTTC
CASSPTTGQETQYF
>TRBJ2-4|TRBD1|.|TRBV15
TGTGCCACCAGCAGAGATTCCGGGACAGGGGTCTACTTC
CATSRDSGTGVYF
>TRBJ2-5|.|.|TRBV5-1
TGCGCCAGCAGCTGGGACACTCAAGAGACCCAGTACTTC
CASSWDTQETQYF
>TRBJ1-2|.|.|TRBV2
TGTGCCAGCAGTGTAGGGCAGGGGTCTCACTATGGCTACACCTTC
CASSVGQGSHYGYTF
>TRBJ2-5|.|.|TRBV28
TGTGCCAGCAGTCCCCCGGGTTTGGCCGGTCAAGAGACCCAGTACTTC
CASSPPGLAGQETQYF
>TRBJ1-1|.|.|TRBV9
TGTGCCAGCAGCGTAGTGGAGGGGACGGGCACTGAAGCTTTCTTT
CASSVVEGTGTEAFF
>TRBJ2-5|.|.|TRBV12-5
TGTGCTAGTGGTTTGGGCAGCCAAGAGACCCAGTACTTC
CASGLGSQETQYF
>TRBJ2-3|.|.|TRBV27
TGTGCCAGCTCTCGCCGGGGAACAGGCACAGATACGCAGTATTTT
CASSRRGTGTDTQYF
>TRBJ2-1|.|once|TRBV7-9
TGTGCCAGCAGCTCTAGACGGGGCAATGAGCAGTTCTTC
CASSSRRGNEQFF
>TRBJ2-5|TRBD1|.|TRBV19
TGTGCCAGTAGGACAGGGAATCAAGAGACCCAGTACTTC
CASRTGNQETQYF
>TRBJ2-1|.|once|TRBV6-2/TRBV6-3
TGTGCCAGCAGCCCCACACTAGGCTCCTACAATGAGCAGTTCTTC
CASSPTLGSYNEQFF
>TRBJ2-3|.|.|TRBV12-3/TRBV12-4
TGTGCCAGCAGTTTCACAGTCACAGATACGCAGTATTTT
CASSFTVTDTQYF
>TRBJ2-3|TRBD2|.|TRBV6-5
TGTGCCAGCAGTTGGGAAGCGGGAGCGTGGCCGTATTTT
CASSWEAGAWPYF
>TRBJ2-7|.|.|TRBV7-9
TGTGCCAGCAGCCCGTTGTTCAGCGGAGCCCCCTACGAGCAGTACTTC
CASSPLFSGAPYEQYF
>TRBJ2-2|TRBD2|.|TRBV6-2/TRBV6-3
TGTGCCAGCAGTTATGTTTCGGGAGGGCTTGACGGGGAGCTGTTTTTT
CASSYVSGGLDGELFF
>TRBJ2-3|TRBD2|.|TRBV7-2
TGTGCCAGCAGCTTTACCCCCCTAGCGGGAGTGGATACGCAGTATTTT
CASSFTPLAGVDTQYF
>TRBJ2-7|TRBD2|.|TRBV14
TGTGCCAGCAGCCAAGAGGGACTAGCGACTGAGCAGTACTTC
CASSQEGLATEQYF
>TRBJ2-7|.|once|TRBV28
TGTGCCAGCAGGCCCTCTTCGGGTTTCGGGTCCTACGAGCAGTACTTC
CASRPSSGFGSYEQYF
>TRBJ2-3|TRBD2|.|TRBV19
TGTGCCAGTAGTATCATAGGGGCTAGCGGGAGAACAGATACGCAGTATTTT
CASSIIGASGRTDTQYF
>TRBJ2-1|.|few|TRBV6-2/TRBV6-3
TGTGCCAGCAGTTACTCTTCTGGGAGGTTGTACAATGAGCAGTTCTTC
CASSYSSGRLYNEQFF
>TRBJ1-2|TRBD1|.|TRBV5-4
TGTGCCAGCGCCCAAACTTTTCTAGGGGGCGACTATGGCTACACCTTC
CASAQTFLGGDYGYTF
>TRBJ2-1|.|.|TRBV5-1
TGCGCCAGCAGCTTTCTACAGGGGGGGCATGAGCAGTTCTTC
CASSFLQGGHEQFF
>TRBJ2-3|TRBD2|.|TRBV10-3
TGTGCCATCAGTGAACGGGCGGGGGGCACAGATACGCAGTATTTT
CAISERAGGTDTQYF
>TRBJ1-5|.|.|TRBV3-1/TRBV3-2
TGTGCCAGCAGCCTAACTTTCAATCAGCCCCAGCATTTT
CASSLTFNQPQHF
>TRBJ2-3|TRBD2|.|TRBV7-9
TGTGCCAGCAGCTCGGGACTAGCGGGAACCACAGATACGCAGTATTTT
CASSSGLAGTTDTQYF
>TRBJ1-6|.|once|TRBV20-1
TGCAGTGCTAGTGCTGGGGAGGGCGGGGGGTCACCCCTCCACTTT
CSASAGEGGGSPLHF
>TRBJ1-1|.|.|TRBV27
TGTGCCAGCAGTTTGCAGGCTGGGAACACTGAAGCTTTCTTT
CASSLQAGNTEAFF
>TRBJ2-2|TRBD2|.|TRBV6-2/TRBV6-3
TGTGCCAGCAGTTCATTTAGCGGGAACGGGAAAACCGGGGAGCTGTTTTTT
CASSSFSGNGKTGELFF
>TRBJ2-5|TRBD1|.|TRBV4-3
TGCGCCAGCAGCCAAGGGCCGGACAGGGGGAAAGAGACCCAGTACTTC
CASSQGPDRGKETQYF
>TRBJ2-1|TRBD2|.|TRBV29-1
TGCAGCGTTGAGTCGGCTAGCGGGAGACGCAATGAGCAGTTCTTC
CSVESASGRRNEQFF
>TRBJ2-4|.|.|TRBV21-1
TGTGCCAGCTTGGGGACTCCCGCCCGTGCCAAAAACATTCAGTACTTC
CASLGTPARAKNIQYF
>TRBJ2-7|.|.|TRBV2
.
CASILGQGTEQYF
>TRBJ2-2|.|.|TRBV9
TGTGCCAGCAGCTGGGGCCAGAACACCGGGGAGCTGTTTTTT
CASSWGQNTGELFF
>TRBJ2-7|.|.|TRBV7-9
TGTGCCAGCAGCTTTGAGGGGCAGGGAGGCTACGAGCAGTACTTC
CASSFEGQGGYEQYF
>TRBJ2-3|TRBD2|.|TRBV5-1
TGCGCCAGCAGCTCCCCCCTCTCTAGCGGGATACTGGCCTCTACGCAGTATTTT
CASSSPLSSGILASTQYF
>TRBJ1-1|.|.|TRBV24-1
TGTGCCACCAGTGATTTGGTGGGCTCCAAAGCTTTCTTT
CATSDLVGSKAFF
>TRBJ1-1|.|.|TRBV5-1
TGCGCCAGCAGCCAGGACAGTTCCAACACTGAAGCTTTCTTT
CASSQDSSNTEAFF
>TRBJ2-2|TRBD2|.|TRBV5-4
TGTGCCAGCAGCTTGGGGACTAGCGGGTCGACCGGGGAGCTGTTTTTT
CASSLGTSGSTGELFF
>TRBJ2-5|.|.|TRBV3-1/TRBV3-2
TGTGCCAGCAGCCCCGTGCAGAGGTACCAAGAGACCCAGTACTTC
CASSPVQRYQETQYF